The next 7 T cell receptor beta chains were all read from a single sample in a study of cytomegalovirus exposure and HLA in healthy donors. PCR employed 60 Vbeta and 13 Jbeta primers. The protocol was immunoSEQ multiplex PCR, while the TCRdb copy is restricted to in-frame clones and leaves out a portion. The sample carries about 160,000 clones, around 84% recorded once. Material: PBMCs. These receptors came from a woman aged 40 to 50 in good health and CMV-seronegative.

The chain uses TRBV5-1 and TRBJ2-7; the match to TRBD2 covers 12 bases. V shed 3 bases and J 0 bases; nucleotides not matched to a gene: 10. Germline CDR1 is SGHRS and CDR2 is YFSETQ. The CDR3 runs 18 residues. The chain's CDR3 is CASSSRSGTSGFSYEQYF. The CDR3 DNA reads as TGCGCCAGCAGCTCCCGATCCGGGACTAGCGGGTTCTCCTACGAGCAGTACTTC.

This clone was recorded once. The chain couples TRBV18 to TRBJ2-1; 7 bases match TRBD1. CDR1 and CDR2 (germline): KGHSH, LQKENI. The CDR3 is made up of 15 amino acids. V gave up 2 bases and J gave up 3 bases; unmatched junction bases: 4. The CDR3 coding sequence is TGTGCCAGCTCACCATTAGGACAGGACTACAATGAGCAGTTCTTC. It encodes CASSPLGQDYNEQFF.

The chain uses TRBV20-1 and TRBJ2-3; 7 nucleotides match TRBD1. The CDR3 contains 11 residues. The trim removed 5 bases at V and 11 bases at J, leaving 7 bases unmatched. Germline CDR1 and CDR2: DFQATT and SNEGSKA (reference sequence). The CDR3 region is CSAAPGQKQYF. CDR3 bases: TGCAGTGCTGCACCGGGACAGAAGCAGTATTTT.

The chain combines TRBV18 with TRBJ1-5, with 12 bases that match TRBD1. Trimming cost V 3 bases and J 9 bases; bases outside gene matches: 6. CDR1 is KGHSH, CDR2 LQKENI, per germline. This CDR3 has 15 residues. DNA of the CDR3: TGTGCCAGCTCACCGGGACAGGGGGCTATGTTGCCCCAGCATTTT. Its translation is CASSPGQGAMLPQHF. The entire variable domain, with the rest obtained from reference TRBV18 and TRBJ1-5, is as follows: NAGVMQNPRHLVRRRGQEARLRCSPMKGHSHVYWYRQLPEEGLKFMVYLQKENIIDESGMPKERFSAEFPKEGPSILRIQQVVRGDSAAYFCASSPGQGAMLPQHFGDGTRLSIL.

The J gene is TRBJ1-6, the V gene TRBV5-6, with 7 bases aligning to TRBD1. The CDR3 is 16 residues long. V dropped 2 bases and J dropped 6; count of bases not matched to a gene: 8. Germline CDR1 reads SGHDT; CDR2 reads YYEEEE. As DNA, the CDR3 is TGTGCCAGCAGCTTAATCGGGACAGAGATTAATTCACCCCTCCACTTT. This codes for CASSLIGTEINSPLHF.

The chain has TRBV5-6 and TRBJ2-4; 7 positions match TRBD1. Germline V lookup: CDR1 SGHDT, CDR2 YYEEEE. The trim removed 4 bases at V and 1 base at J, leaving 11 bases unmatched. The CDR3 extends over 17 amino acids. CDR3 sequence (DNA): TGTGCCAGCAGCACCCTACAGGGGTCGGGGGCCAAAAACATTCAGTACTTC. Its translation: CASSTLQGSGAKNIQYF.

The chain uses TRBV18 and TRBJ1-2; 12 positions agree with TRBD1. The CDR3 runs to 17 residues. Germline V CDR1 and CDR2: KGHSH, LQKENI. J was trimmed by 3 bases and V by 1 base; bases with no gene match: 6. CDR3: CASSPLSGQGAYYGYTF. The CDR3 region has the DNA TGTGCCAGCTCACCACTTTCGGGACAGGGGGCATACTATGGCTACACCTTC.